This entry features one T cell receptor beta chain sequence. The V gene lost 5 bases and the J gene lost 2 bases, with 6 bases spanning the gap. Germline V gene sequence: CDR1 MDHEN, CDR2 SYDVKM. The CDR3 is 12 amino acids. This entry is derived from a study of blood T cell repertoires in COVID-19. Only in-frame clones appear in the TCRdb table, and some are missing; sequencing was by immunoSEQ multiplex PCR. The sample includes roughly 410,000 clones, 89% of them seen just once. Enrolment of Seattle patients took place during active infection, and they were followed longitudinally. The sequence was collected from a woman aged 40-49 years with COVID-19, enrolled during active disease. Material for sequencing was peripheral blood. The chain employs TRBV28 and TRBJ2-5, with D hard to call. The CDR3 DNA sequence: TGTGCCAGCAGTAACTTACAAGAGACCCAGTACTTC. This translates into CASSNLQETQYF.